Shown below are 11 T cell receptor beta chains from a single sample sequenced in a study of technical replicates of blood from a handful of donors. The repertoire was sequenced with immunoSEQ multiplex PCR; TCRdb's copy has only in-frame clones and lacks some. Here the sample spans approximately 79,000 clones, 95% to 97% being singletons. The sample consisted of T cells isolated from PBMCs. Source of these receptors: a human donor in good health.

This sequence joins TRBV6-1 and TRBJ1-5, with D possibly TRBD1 on 5 matching bases. The CDR3 extends over 15 amino acids. The V gene lost 4 bases and the J gene lost 7 bases, with 17 bases spanning the gap. The V gene's germline CDR1 is MNHNS and CDR2 SASEGT. The CDR3 sequence is CASSGGEFDWQPQHF. CDR3 sequence (DNA): TGTGCCAGCAGTGGGGGGGAGTTCGACTGGCAGCCCCAGCATTTT.

The chain recombines TRBV5-1 with TRBJ2-3; 11 bases match TRBD1. The CDR3 is 15 amino acids. From germline, CDR1 is SGHRS and CDR2 YFSETQ. Trimming cost V 2 bases and J 3 bases; bases outside gene matches: 2. The CDR3 bases are TGCGCCAGCAGCTTCGGACAGGGGGCAACAGATACGCAGTATTTT. Translation: CASSFGQGATDTQYF. Full variable domain (outside the CDR3, taken from reference TRBV5-1 and TRBJ2-3): KAGVTQTPRYLIKTRGQQVTLSCSPISGHRSVSWYQQTPGQGLQFLFEYFSETQRNKGNFPGRFSGRQFSNSRSEMNVSTLELGDSALYLCASSFGQGATDTQYFGPGTRLTVL.

This clone was recorded only once. V gene TRBV4-1 combines with J gene TRBJ2-5, with 8 positions matching TRBD1. This CDR3 comprises 15 residues. Germline V gives CDR1 MGHRA, CDR2 YSYEKL. Trimming removed 0 bases from V and 5 bases from J; junction bases left unmatched: 5. The CDR3 DNA reads as TGCGCCAGCAGCCAAGAGGGCAGGGGGCCGGAGACCCAGTACTTC. Protein product: CASSQEGRGPETQYF.

V is TRBV5-1 and J is TRBJ1-4, with TRBD1 matching over 7 bases. The CDR3 length is 14 residues. The junction had 6 bases not matched to a gene; V was cut back by 4 bases and J by 6 bases. CDR1 and CDR2 from the germline V gene are SGHRS and YFSETQ. CDR3 region: CASSRTGFDEKLFF. The CDR3, as DNA: TGCGCCAGCAGCCGGACAGGATTTGATGAAAAACTGTTTTTT. The whole variable domain, filled in from reference TRBV5-1 and TRBJ1-4, reads KAGVTQTPRYLIKTRGQQVTLSCSPISGHRSVSWYQQTPGQGLQFLFEYFSETQRNKGNFPGRFSGRQFSNSRSEMNVSTLELGDSALYLCASSRTGFDEKLFFGSGTQLSVL.

This chain uses TRBV28 with TRBJ1-5, with 7 bases that match TRBD1. With 7 bases clipped from V and 11 bases from J, the junction kept 17 bases outside the gene matches. Germline values: CDR1 MDHEN, CDR2 SYDVKM. CDR3 size: 15 residues. CDR3 in amino acids: CASTLFGTENQAQHF. In DNA, the CDR3 is TGTGCCAGCACCTTATTTGGGACAGAGAATCAAGCCCAGCATTTT.

The chain links TRBV6-5 to TRBJ1-5; tentatively, D is TRBD1 (6 bases). The V end lost 4 bases, the J end lost 7 bases, and 17 bases lay between the germline ends. CDR1 and CDR2 (germline): MNHEY, SVGAGI. This CDR3 is 15 amino acids long. CDR3 amino acids: CASSSSLQGNQPQHF. The CDR3 nucleotides read TGTGCCAGCAGTTCTTCTTTACAGGGTAACCAGCCCCAGCATTTT.

The rearrangement uses TRBV4-1 and TRBJ2-1, with TRBD2 matching 11 bases. V was pared by 1 base and J by 8 bases, with 7 bases of the junction left unmatched. The germline CDR1 and CDR2 sequences are MGHRA and YSYEKL. The CDR3 is 16 amino acids. The CDR3 spells CASSQVGASGRYEQFF. CDR3 nucleotides: TGCGCCAGCAGCCAAGTAGGGGCTAGCGGGAGGTATGAGCAGTTCTTC.

The chain employs TRBV6-6 and TRBJ1-5; D is unresolved. V lost 4 bases to trimming and J lost 6 bases, with 19 bases between them. The CDR3 loop spans 16 amino acids. Germline-derived CDR1 and CDR2 are MNHNY and SVGAGI (reference sequence). The DNA of the CDR3 is TGTGCCAGCAGTTTCGACTACTCGGGTCGGGGTCAGCCCCAGCATTTT. It is translated as CASSFDYSGRGQPQHF.

The chain combines TRBV21-1 with TRBJ1-2. TRBV21-1 counts as a pseudogene. This CDR3 has 12 amino acids. CDR3 DNA sequence: TGTGCCAGGCTGATCGAGGGCCGGCCGCGCACCTTC. This translates into CARLIEGRPRTF.

The J gene is TRBJ2-5, the V gene TRBV6-5, with TRBD2 matching over 7 bases. Germline lookup yields CDR1 MNHEY and CDR2 SVGAGI. The CDR3 is 16 residues long. V gave up 4 bases and J gave up 5 bases; unmatched junction bases: 13. This CDR3 is CASSLRAGVGQETQYF. The CDR3 coding sequence is TGTGCCAGCAGTTTGAGGGCGGGAGTGGGGCAGGAGACCCAGTACTTC.

The chain joins TRBV11-2 to TRBJ2-7, with 9 bases that match TRBD2. Germline V CDR1 and CDR2: SGHAT, FQNNGV. With 6 bases clipped from V and 6 bases from J, the junction kept 15 bases outside the gene matches. This CDR3 region has 16 residues. CDR3 sequence reads: CASRTWGGRANREQYF. DNA of the CDR3: TGTGCCAGCAGGACCTGGGGCGGGAGGGCCAATCGCGAGCAGTACTTC.